This TCR beta chain originates from a study of tumor-infiltrating lymphocytes in primary liver carcinoma. Study as a whole: Surgeons resected the patients' primary liver carcinomas. These were node-negative, non-metastatic T1-T3 tumors of 4.2 to 10 cm.

The length of the CDR3 is 13 residues. CDR1 and CDR2 from the germline V gene are SNHLY and FYNNEI. Germline DNA was also extracted, with blood RNA taken from unsorted whole blood. Patients showed chronic HBV infection and an absence of prior treatment. Constant-region priming of approximately 500 ng total RNA yielded TCR beta cDNA. Slightly modified ARM-PCR with three nested multiplex PCR rounds yielded TCR beta libraries. A C-beta reverse primer and TRBV1-TRBV30 forward primers served in each of the first two PCR rounds, at ten to eleven cycles apiece. MiXCR was run by TCRdb on the multiplex PCR reads, yielding one entry per CDR3 protein. The sample contains 250,000 to 350,000 distinct CDR3 sequences, roughly 60% of which appear only once. To note about this clonotype: Antigen unknown. Its ends do not fully match the called genes, so a read error is possible.

Study outcomes and limitations: The bulk unsorted samples meant that CD4+ and CD8+ repertoires went uncompared.

The rearrangement uses TRBV2 and TRBJ1-1; unclear D gene. This clonotype originated in a woman between 25 and 40 years old with primary liver carcinoma and hepatitis B virus infection. Sequenced: peripheral blood. The CDR3 here is CASSGLENTEAFF. In DNA, the CDR3 is TGTGCCAGTAGTGGACTAGAGAACACTGAAGCTTTCTTT.